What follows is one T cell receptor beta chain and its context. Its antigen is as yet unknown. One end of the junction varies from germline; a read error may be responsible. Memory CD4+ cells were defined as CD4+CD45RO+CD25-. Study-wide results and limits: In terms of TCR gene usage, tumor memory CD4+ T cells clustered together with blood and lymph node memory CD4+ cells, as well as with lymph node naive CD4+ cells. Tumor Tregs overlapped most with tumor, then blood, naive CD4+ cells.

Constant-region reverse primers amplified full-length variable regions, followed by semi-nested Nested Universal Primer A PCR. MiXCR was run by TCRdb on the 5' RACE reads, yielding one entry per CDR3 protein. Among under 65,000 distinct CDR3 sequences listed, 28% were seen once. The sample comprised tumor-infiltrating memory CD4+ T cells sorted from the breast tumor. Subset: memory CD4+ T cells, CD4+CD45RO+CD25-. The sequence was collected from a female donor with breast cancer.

The DNA of the CDR3 is TGTGCCAGCAGACTAGCCAAAAACATTCAATACTTC. It specifies CASRLAKNIQYF. The V and J genes are TRBV6-1 and TRBJ2-4; weak D call: TRBD2 (6 bases). Germline V CDR1 and CDR2: MNHNS, SASEGT. The CDR3 spans 12 residues.